The 2 T cell receptor beta chains reported below all come from one sample, sequenced in a study of OX40 agonist ivuxolimab in advanced cancers. Profiling relied on immunoSEQ multiplex PCR, and the TCRdb table lists in-frame clones only, not all of them. The sample has around 62,000 clones; more than 60% are singletons. Sequencing used CD4+ or CD8+ T cells sorted from blood, obtained in a trial of the OX40 agonist ivuxolimab. All receptors derive from an adult with an advanced solid tumor such as melanoma, head and neck, liver or kidney cancer.

The gene calls are TRBV30 and TRBJ2-7; 10 nucleotides line up with TRBD1. The length of the CDR3 is 13 residues. V lost 2 bases to trimming and J lost 4 bases; unmatched junction nucleotides: 2. Germline V CDR1 and CDR2: GTSNPN, SVGIG (reference sequence). CDR3 nucleotides: TGTGCCTGGAGTCAGGGACAGGGGTACGAGCAGTACTTC. Its protein is CAWSQGQGYEQYF.

This rearrangement joins TRBV5-6 to TRBJ1-2; D is undetermined. The CDR3 runs to 11 residues. V lost 2 bases and J lost 11, with 10 bases in between. Germline CDR1 SGHDT, CDR2 YYEEEE. The CDR3, as DNA: TGTGCCAGCAGCTTAACCCGATGGTACACCTTC. Protein product: CASSLTRWYTF.